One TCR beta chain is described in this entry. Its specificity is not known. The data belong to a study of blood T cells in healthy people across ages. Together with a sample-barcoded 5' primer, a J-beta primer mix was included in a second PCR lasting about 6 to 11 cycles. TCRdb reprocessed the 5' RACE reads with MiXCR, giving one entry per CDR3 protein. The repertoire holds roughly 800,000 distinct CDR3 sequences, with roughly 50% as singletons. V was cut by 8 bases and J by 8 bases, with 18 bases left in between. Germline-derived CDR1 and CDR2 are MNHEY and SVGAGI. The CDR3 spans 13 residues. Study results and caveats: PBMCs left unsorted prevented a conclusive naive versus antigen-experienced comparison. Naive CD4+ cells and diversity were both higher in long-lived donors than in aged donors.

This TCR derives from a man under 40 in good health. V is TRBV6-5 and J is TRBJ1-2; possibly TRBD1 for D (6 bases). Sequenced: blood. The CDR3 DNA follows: TGTGCCAGCCACGGGGGGCAGGGCCAGGGCTACACCTTC. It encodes CASHGGQGQGYTF.